Listed here are 8 T cell receptor beta chains from one sample, sequenced in a study of T cells in localized non-small cell lung cancer. Using immunoSEQ multiplex PCR, the repertoire was profiled, and TCRdb retains in-frame clones only, with some absent. The sample contains approximately 2,000 clones, roughly 20% of which appear only once. The sample in question was normal lung tissue next to the tumor, obtained before any cancer treatment. Every receptor here comes from a woman aged 40-70 years with stage I lung adenocarcinoma.

This sequence joins TRBV11-3 and TRBJ1-6; possible D gene TRBD1, 6 bases. The V and J ends lost 5 bases and 3 bases respectively, with 11 bases between them. This CDR3 region has 15 residues. Per germline, CDR1 SGHNT and CDR2 YENEEA. The CDR3 protein is CASSPYRDYNSPLHF. The CDR3 nucleotides are TGTGCCAGCAGCCCTTACAGGGACTATAATTCACCCCTCCACTTT.

This clone was recorded a few times. V usage is TRBV15 and J usage is TRBJ2-7; perhaps TRBD2 as D (6 bases). The V end lost 1 base, the J end lost 3 bases, and 13 bases lay between the germline ends. Looked up from germline, CDR1 is LNHNV and CDR2 is YYDKDF (reference sequence). The CDR3 runs 15 residues. The CDR3 loop reads CATSRAPEGSYEQYF. In nucleotides, the CDR3 is TGTGCCACCAGCAGAGCGCCGGAGGGGAGCTACGAGCAGTACTTC.

Only a few counts were recorded for this clone. This sequence joins TRBV15 and TRBJ2-7, with 8 nucleotides matching TRBD1. After removal of 3 bases from V and 4 bases from J, the junction contained 8 bases not matched to a gene. Germline V gene sequence: CDR1 LNHNV, CDR2 YYDKDF (reference sequence). The CDR3 spans 15 residues. This CDR3 is CATSRAQGADYEQYF. The CDR3 bases are TGTGCCACCAGCAGGGCCCAGGGGGCCGATTACGAGCAGTACTTC.

Within the sample, this clone is medium-sized. This chain links TRBV6-8 with TRBJ2-1, with 7 bases matching TRBD2. The length of the CDR3 is 14 residues. CDR1 and CDR2 (germline): MNHGY, SAAAGT. V was pared by 8 bases and J by 7 bases, with 11 bases of the junction left unmatched. The CDR3 reads CASLLTGGGNEQFF. Here the CDR3 DNA reads TGTGCCAGCTTACTGACGGGGGGAGGGAATGAGCAGTTCTTC.

In its sample, this clone was seen a few times. V usage is TRBV23-1 and J usage is TRBJ2-1, with TRBD2 matching over 8 bases. TRBV23-1 is an open reading frame, and its role is uncertain. The length of the CDR3 is 14 residues. Unmatched junction bases numbered 9, after V lost 6 bases and J lost 8 bases. The CDR3: CASSYPGGADEQFF. Written as DNA, the CDR3 is TGCGCCAGCAGCTACCCCGGGGGGGCCGATGAGCAGTTCTTC.

Judged by abundance, this clone is medium-sized. At one end the junction does not follow the germline gene, possibly because of a read error. The V gene is TRBV6-8, the J gene TRBJ2-3; 7 nucleotides align to TRBD1. The CDR3 runs 15 residues. Per germline, CDR1 MNHGY and CDR2 SAAAGT. CDR3 amino acids: CAISASGQGTDTQYF. In nucleotides, the CDR3 is TGTGCCATCAGTGCGAGCGGACAGGGCACAGATACGCAGTATTTT.

The chain joins TRBV19 to TRBJ2-3, with D perhaps given as TRBD1 or TRBD2 (5 bases each). V was trimmed by 3 bases and J by 2 bases, leaving 9 bases between them. Germline values: CDR1 LNHDA, CDR2 SQIVND (reference sequence). The CDR3 extends over 14 amino acids. CDR3 in DNA: TGTGCCAGTAGTATCGGGGCCCTCACAGATACGCAGTATTTT. Its translation is CASSIGALTDTQYF.

The chain joins TRBV12-5 to TRBJ2-6; 7 bases match TRBD1. With 4 bases clipped from V and 0 bases from J, the junction kept 3 bases outside the gene matches. Germline V gives CDR1 LGHNT, CDR2 FRNRAP. This CDR3 has 16 residues. DNA for the CDR3: TGTGCTAGTGGTTCTGGGACAGCCTCTGGGGCCAACGTCCTGACTTTC. This sequence encodes CASGSGTASGANVLTF. Full variable domain (outside the CDR3, taken from reference TRBV12-5 and TRBJ2-6): DARVTQTPRHKVTEMGQEVTMRCQPILGHNTVFWYRQTMMQGLELLAYFRNRAPLDDSGMPKDRFSAEMPDATLATLKIQPSEPRDSAVYFCASGSGTASGANVLTFGAGSRLTVL.